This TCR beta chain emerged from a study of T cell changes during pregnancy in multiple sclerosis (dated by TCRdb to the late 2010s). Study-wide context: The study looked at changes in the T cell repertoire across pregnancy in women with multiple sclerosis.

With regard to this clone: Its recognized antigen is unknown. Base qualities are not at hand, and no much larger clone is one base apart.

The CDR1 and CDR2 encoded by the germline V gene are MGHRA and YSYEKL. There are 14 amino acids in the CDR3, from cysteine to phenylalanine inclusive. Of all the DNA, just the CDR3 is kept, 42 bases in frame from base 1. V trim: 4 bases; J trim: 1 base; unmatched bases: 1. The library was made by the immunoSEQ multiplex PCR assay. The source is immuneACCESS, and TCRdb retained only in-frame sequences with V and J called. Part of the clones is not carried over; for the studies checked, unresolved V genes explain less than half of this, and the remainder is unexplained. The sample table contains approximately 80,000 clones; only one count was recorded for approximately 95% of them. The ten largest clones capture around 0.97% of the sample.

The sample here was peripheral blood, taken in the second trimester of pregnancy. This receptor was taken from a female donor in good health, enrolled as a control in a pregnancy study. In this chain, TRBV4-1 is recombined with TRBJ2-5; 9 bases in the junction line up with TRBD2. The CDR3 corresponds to CASSRLAVQETQYF. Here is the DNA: TGCGCCAGCAGCCGACTAGCGGTCCAAGAGACCCAGTACTTC.